These T cell receptor beta chains were read from a single sample in a study of blood T cell repertoires in COVID-19. Sequenced by immunoSEQ multiplex PCR; TCRdb stores in-frame clones only, minus some. This sample has more than 95,000 clones, with over 80% found just once. The material sequenced was peripheral blood. The receptors come from a man between 45 and 60 years old with acute or convalescent COVID-19. The CDR3 runs from the conserved cysteine through the conserved F or W. The D gene is left open where the match is weak. Only part of the rows carry a size: once, few, many, or a class if the clone is expanded.

size: -; V: TRBV28; D: -; J: TRBJ2-7; length: 15; CDR3: CASSLLGGGPPGQYF; DNA: TGTGCCAGCAGTTTGTTGGGAGGGGGACCACCCGGGCAGTACTTC
size: -; V: TRBV7-9; D: TRBD1; J: TRBJ2-1; length: 14; CDR3: CASSATGRYNEQFF; DNA: TGTGCCAGCAGCGCGACAGGGCGGTACAATGAGCAGTTCTTC
size: few; V: TRBV6-2/TRBV6-3; D: -; J: TRBJ1-5; length: 13; CDR3: CASTPDGLSPQHF; DNA: TGTGCCAGCACCCCGGACGGACTATCCCCCCAGCATTTT
size: -; V: TRBV11-2; D: TRBD1; J: TRBJ2-5; length: 13; CDR3: CASSRGQGGTQYF; DNA: TGTGCCAGCAGCCGTGGACAGGGAGGGACCCAGTACTTC
size: once; V: TRBV9; D: -; J: TRBJ2-2; length: 13; CDR3: CASSVVFTGELFF; DNA: TGTGCCAGCAGCGTAGTATTCACCGGGGAGCTGTTTTTT
size: -; V: TRBV28; D: TRBD1; J: TRBJ2-7; length: 14; CDR3: CASSRQGLSYEQYF; DNA: TGTGCCAGCAGTCGACAGGGCCTCTCCTACGAGCAGTACTTC
size: -; V: TRBV6-1; D: -; J: TRBJ2-5; length: 14; CDR3: CASSESGRGETQYF; DNA: TGTGCCAGCAGTGAGTCCGGCCGGGGAGAGACCCAGTACTTC
size: -; V: TRBV29-1; D: -; J: TRBJ2-1; length: 14; CDR3: CSVDGLSSYNEQFF; DNA: TGCAGCGTTGACGGTCTTAGCTCCTACAATGAGCAGTTCTTC
size: -; V: TRBV14; D: -; J: TRBJ2-1; length: 14; CDR3: CASSHPRDSIPQFF; DNA: TGTGCCAGCAGCCACCCCCGGGACTCCATTCCTCAGTTCTTC
size: few; V: TRBV29-1; D: -; J: TRBJ2-1; length: 14; CDR3: CSARGRKGYNEQFF; DNA: TGCAGCGCCCGAGGGAGGAAGGGCTACAATGAGCAGTTCTTC
size: once; V: TRBV6-1; D: -; J: TRBJ1-5; length: 14; CDR3: CASSEVGQNQPQHF; DNA: TGTGCCAGCAGTGAAGTGGGCCAAAATCAGCCCCAGCATTTT
size: -; V: TRBV24-1; D: -; J: TRBJ2-2; length: 14; CDR3: CATRPSGSTGELFF; DNA: TGTGCCACCAGGCCCTCAGGGTCCACCGGGGAGCTGTTTTTT
size: -; V: TRBV30; D: TRBD2; J: TRBJ2-5; length: 15; CDR3: CAWSVGTSGGETQYF; DNA: TGTGCCTGGAGTGTAGGGACTAGCGGAGGGGAGACCCAGTACTTC
size: -; V: TRBV5-6; D: TRBD1; J: TRBJ2-3; length: 15; CDR3: CASSHRDRGTDTQYF; DNA: TGTGCCAGCAGCCACCGGGACAGGGGCACAGATACGCAGTATTTT
size: -; V: TRBV7-2; D: -; J: TRBJ2-1; length: 13; CDR3: CASSSGTYNEQFF; DNA: TGTGCCAGCAGCTCCGGGACTTACAATGAGCAGTTCTTC
size: -; V: TRBV11-2; D: -; J: TRBJ2-7; length: 14; CDR3: CASSLGVAGYEQYF; DNA: TGTGCCAGCAGCTTAGGGGTGGCGGGCTACGAGCAGTACTTC
size: -; V: TRBV5-4; D: -; J: TRBJ2-7; length: 15; CDR3: CATSELDSGTYEQYF; DNA: TGTGCCACCTCAGAATTGGATAGCGGAACTTACGAGCAGTACTTC
size: -; V: TRBV7-8; D: TRBD2; J: TRBJ2-1; length: 20; CDR3: CASSFHDGGSGSGVYNEQFF; DNA: TGTGCCAGCAGCTTCCACGATGGTGGTAGCGGGAGTGGGGTTTACAATGAGCAGTTCTTC